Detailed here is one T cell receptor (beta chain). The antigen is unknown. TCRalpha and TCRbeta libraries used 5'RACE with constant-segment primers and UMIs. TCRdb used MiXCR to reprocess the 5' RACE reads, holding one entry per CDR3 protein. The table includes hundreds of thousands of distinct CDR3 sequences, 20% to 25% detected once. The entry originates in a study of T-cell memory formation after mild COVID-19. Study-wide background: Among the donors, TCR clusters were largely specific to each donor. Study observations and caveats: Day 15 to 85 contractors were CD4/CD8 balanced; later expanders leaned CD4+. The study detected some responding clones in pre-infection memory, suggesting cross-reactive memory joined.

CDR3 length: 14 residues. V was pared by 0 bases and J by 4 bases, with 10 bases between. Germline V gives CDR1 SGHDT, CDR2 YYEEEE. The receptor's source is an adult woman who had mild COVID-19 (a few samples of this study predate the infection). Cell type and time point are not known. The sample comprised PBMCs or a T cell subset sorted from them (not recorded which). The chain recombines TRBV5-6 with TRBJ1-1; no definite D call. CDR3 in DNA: TGTGCCAGCAGCTTGGCGGTTGCGGGCACTGAAGCTTTCTTT. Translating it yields CASSLAVAGTEAFF. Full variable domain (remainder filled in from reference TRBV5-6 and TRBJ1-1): DAGVTQSPTHLIKTRGQQVTLRCSPKSGHDTVSWYQQALGQGPQFIFQYYEEEERQRGNFPDRFSGHQFPNYSSELNVNALLLGDSALYLCASSLAVAGTEAFFGQGTRLTVV.